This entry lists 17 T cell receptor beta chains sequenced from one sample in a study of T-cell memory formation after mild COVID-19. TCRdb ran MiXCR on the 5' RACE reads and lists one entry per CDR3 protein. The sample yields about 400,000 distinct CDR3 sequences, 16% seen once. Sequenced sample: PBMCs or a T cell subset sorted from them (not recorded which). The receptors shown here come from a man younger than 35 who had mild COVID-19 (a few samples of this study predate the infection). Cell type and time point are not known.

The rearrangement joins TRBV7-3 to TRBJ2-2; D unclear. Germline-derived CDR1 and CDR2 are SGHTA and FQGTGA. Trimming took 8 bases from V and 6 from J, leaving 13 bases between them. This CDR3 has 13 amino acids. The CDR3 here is CASAVVGSGELFF. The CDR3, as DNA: TGTGCCAGCGCCGTAGTAGGCTCCGGGGAGCTGTTTTTT.

CDR3 in DNA: TGTGCCAGCACCACCTGGGGGGATGCGAGCAATCAGCCCCAGCATTTT. Protein product: CASTTWGDASNQPQHF. This rearrangement joins TRBV7-8 to TRBJ1-5, with D possibly matching TRBD1 (5 bases). The CDR3 is made up of 16 amino acids. Germline V gene lookup returns CDR1 SGHVS and CDR2 FQNEAQ. With 7 bases removed from V and 1 base from J, the gap between germline ends came to 17 bases.

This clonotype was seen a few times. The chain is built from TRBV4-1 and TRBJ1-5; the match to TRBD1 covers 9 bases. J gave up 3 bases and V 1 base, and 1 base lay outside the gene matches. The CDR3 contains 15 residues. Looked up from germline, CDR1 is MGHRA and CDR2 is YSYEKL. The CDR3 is CASSQGTGDNQPQHF. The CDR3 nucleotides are TGCGCCAGCAGCCAAGGGACAGGGGACAATCAGCCCCAGCATTTT.

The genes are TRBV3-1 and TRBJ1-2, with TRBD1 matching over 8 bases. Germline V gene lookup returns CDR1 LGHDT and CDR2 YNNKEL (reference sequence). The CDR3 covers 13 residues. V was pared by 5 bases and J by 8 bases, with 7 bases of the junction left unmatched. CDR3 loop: CASSWGQDSGYTF. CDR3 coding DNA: TGTGCCAGCAGCTGGGGACAGGATAGCGGCTACACCTTC. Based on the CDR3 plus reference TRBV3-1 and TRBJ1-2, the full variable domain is DTAVSQTPKYLVTQMGNDKSIKCEQNLGHDTMYWYKQDSKKFLKIMFSYNNKELIINETVPNRFSPKSPDKAHLNLHINSLELGDSAVYFCASSWGQDSGYTFGSGTRLTVV.

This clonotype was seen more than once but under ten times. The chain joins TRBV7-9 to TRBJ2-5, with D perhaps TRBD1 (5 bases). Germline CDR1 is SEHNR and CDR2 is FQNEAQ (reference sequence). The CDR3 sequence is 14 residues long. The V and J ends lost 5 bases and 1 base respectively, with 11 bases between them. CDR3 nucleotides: TGTGCCAGCAGCACAGGACGCAGCCAAGAGACCCAGTACTTC. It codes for CASSTGRSQETQYF.

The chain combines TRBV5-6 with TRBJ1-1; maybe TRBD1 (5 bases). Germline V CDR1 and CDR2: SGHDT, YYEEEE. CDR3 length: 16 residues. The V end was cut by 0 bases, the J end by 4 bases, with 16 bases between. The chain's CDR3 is CASSLVGGWVGTEAFF. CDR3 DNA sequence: TGTGCCAGCAGCTTGGTTGGGGGTTGGGTCGGCACTGAAGCTTTCTTT.

This CDR3 is CASSSAPGYEQYF. CDR3 nucleotides: TGCGCCAGCAGCTCCGCACCGGGATACGAGCAGTACTTC. The chain couples TRBV5-1 to TRBJ2-7, with D tentatively TRBD2 (5 bases). The length of the CDR3 is 13 residues. Deletions cut 3 bases from V and 4 bases from J, with 11 bases between. CDR1 SGHRS and CDR2 YFSETQ come from the germline V gene.

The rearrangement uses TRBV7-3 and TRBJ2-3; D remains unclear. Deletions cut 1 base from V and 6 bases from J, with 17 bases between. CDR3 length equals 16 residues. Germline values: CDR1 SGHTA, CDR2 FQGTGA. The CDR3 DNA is TGTGCCAGCAGCTTAAGTTCCCACTCCAGTGCCGATACGCAGTATTTT. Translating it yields CASSLSSHSSADTQYF.

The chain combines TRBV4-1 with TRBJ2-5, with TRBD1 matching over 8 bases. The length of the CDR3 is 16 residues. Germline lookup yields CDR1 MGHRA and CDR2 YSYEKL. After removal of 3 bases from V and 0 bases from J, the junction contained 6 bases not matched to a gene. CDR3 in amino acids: CASSHHDRGYQETQYF. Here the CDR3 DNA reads TGCGCCAGCAGCCATCATGACAGGGGCTACCAAGAGACCCAGTACTTC.

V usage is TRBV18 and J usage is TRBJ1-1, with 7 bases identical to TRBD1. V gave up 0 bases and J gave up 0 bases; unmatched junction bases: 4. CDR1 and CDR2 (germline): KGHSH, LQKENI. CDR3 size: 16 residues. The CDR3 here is CASSPPAGGLNTEAFF. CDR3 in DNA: TGTGCCAGCTCACCACCGGCAGGGGGACTGAACACTGAAGCTTTCTTT. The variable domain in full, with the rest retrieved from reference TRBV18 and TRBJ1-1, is NAGVMQNPRHLVRRRGQEARLRCSPMKGHSHVYWYRQLPEEGLKFMVYLQKENIIDESGMPKERFSAEFPKEGPSILRIQQVVRGDSAAYFCASSPPAGGLNTEAFFGQGTRLTVV.

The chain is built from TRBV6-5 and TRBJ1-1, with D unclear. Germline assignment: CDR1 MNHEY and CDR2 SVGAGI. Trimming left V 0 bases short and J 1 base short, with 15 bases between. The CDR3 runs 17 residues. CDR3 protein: CASSYSFRLNWNTEAFF. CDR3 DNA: TGTGCCAGCAGTTACTCTTTCCGCTTGAACTGGAACACTGAAGCTTTCTTT.

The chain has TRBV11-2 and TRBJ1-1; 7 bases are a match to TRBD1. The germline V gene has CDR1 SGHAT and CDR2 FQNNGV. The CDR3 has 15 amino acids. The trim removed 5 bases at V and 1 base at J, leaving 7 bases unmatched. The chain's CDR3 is CASSPSTGKNTEAFF. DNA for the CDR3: TGTGCCAGCAGCCCCTCGACAGGGAAGAACACTGAAGCTTTCTTT. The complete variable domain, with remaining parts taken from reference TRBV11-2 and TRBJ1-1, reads EAGVAQSPRYKIIEKRQSVAFWCNPISGHATLYWYQQILGQGPKLLIQFQNNGVVDDSQLPKDRFSAERLKGVDSTLKIQPAKLEDSAVYLCASSPSTGKNTEAFFGQGTRLTVV.

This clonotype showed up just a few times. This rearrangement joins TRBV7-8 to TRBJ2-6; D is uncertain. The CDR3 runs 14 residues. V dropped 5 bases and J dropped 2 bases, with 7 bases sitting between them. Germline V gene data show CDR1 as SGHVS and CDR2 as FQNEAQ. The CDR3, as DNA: TGTGCCAGCAGCCAGGATACTGGGGCCAACGTCCTGACTTTC. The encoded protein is CASSQDTGANVLTF.

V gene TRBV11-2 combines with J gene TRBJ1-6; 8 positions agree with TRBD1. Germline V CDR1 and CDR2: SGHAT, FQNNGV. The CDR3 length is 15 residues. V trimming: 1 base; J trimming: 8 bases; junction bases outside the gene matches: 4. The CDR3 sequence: CASSLGTGGYSPLHF. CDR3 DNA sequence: TGTGCCAGCAGCTTAGGCACAGGGGGATATTCACCCCTCCACTTT.

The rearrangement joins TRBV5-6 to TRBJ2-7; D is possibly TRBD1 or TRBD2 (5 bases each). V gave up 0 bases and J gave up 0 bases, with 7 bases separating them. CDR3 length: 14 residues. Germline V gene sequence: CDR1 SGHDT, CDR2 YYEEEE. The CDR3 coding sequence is TGTGCCAGCAGCTTGGATGGGGGCTCCTACGAGCAGTACTTC. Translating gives CASSLDGGSYEQYF.

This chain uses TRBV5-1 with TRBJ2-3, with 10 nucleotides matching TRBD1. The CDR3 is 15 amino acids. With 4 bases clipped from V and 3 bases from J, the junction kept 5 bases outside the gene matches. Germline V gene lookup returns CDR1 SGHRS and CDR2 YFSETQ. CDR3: CASSPDRGLTDTQYF. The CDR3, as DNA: TGCGCCAGCAGCCCCGACAGGGGGCTAACAGATACGCAGTATTTT.

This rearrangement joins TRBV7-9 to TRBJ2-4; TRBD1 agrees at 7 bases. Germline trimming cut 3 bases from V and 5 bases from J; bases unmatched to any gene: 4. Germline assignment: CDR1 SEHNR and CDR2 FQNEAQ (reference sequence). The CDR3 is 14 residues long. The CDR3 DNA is TGTGCCAGCAGCTTTACCCAGGGGGAAAACATTCAGTACTTC. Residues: CASSFTQGENIQYF.